This T cell receptor (beta chain) was recovered during a study of blood T cell repertoires in COVID-19. V was cut by 2 bases and J by 2 bases, with 15 bases left in between. Germline V gene data show CDR1 as MNHEY and CDR2 as SMNVEV (reference sequence). This CDR3 spans 17 amino acids. The table came from immunoSEQ multiplex PCR; TCRdb's copy has only in-frame clones and leaves some out. Of roughly 270,000 clones in the sample, 75% to 90% were seen once. Participant-reported clinical history was the basis for cohort assignment. This sequence was found in a woman aged 50 to 65 who had recovered from COVID-19. Material for sequencing was PBMCs or T cells enriched from blood (not recorded which). This chain connects TRBV27 to TRBJ2-2, with a possible D match to TRBD2 (6 bases). The CDR3 DNA follows: TGTGCCAGCAGTTTACTCTCGACTAGTATCAACACCGGGGAGCTGTTTTTT. Protein sequence: CASSLLSTSINTGELFF.